What follows is one T cell receptor (beta chain) and its context. The clone's antigen remains unknown. No per-base quality is available; no much larger clone lies one base away. The germline V gene provides CDR1 ENHRY and CDR2 SYGVKD. Trimming accounts for 10 bases at V and 5 bases at J, while the number of junction bases matched to no gene is 9. The CDR3 contains 14 residues, cysteine and phenylalanine counted. Solely the CDR3 DNA is kept, with 42 bases framed from the first base. The sample is drawn from a study of beta chain features in type 1 diabetes listed by TCRdb under 2018. Background for the entire study: Mean age, gender distribution, total cell number and subset yield were not different between patients and healthy donors. A total of roughly 100 million sorted cells were examined across all samples, and RNA yield correlated strongly with the number of cells per subset. In the study, recently diagnosed type 1 diabetes patients and matched healthy donors were compared on the TCRB repertoires of their sorted circulating CD4+ T cell subsets. Naive and central memory subsets were obtained from all 30 or so donors, but regulatory and stem cell-like memory subsets were isolated from only 8 patients and 8 healthy donors. Points the paper makes about the study in general: Because the HLA sub-analyses included only small numbers of individuals, any influence of HLA type on TCRB rearrangement was left unresolved. At VDJ recombination sites, patients with type 1 diabetes made fewer insertions and deleted more nucleotides, a pattern implying thymic rearrangement abnormalities. Because cDNA was sequenced instead of genomic DNA, activated cells with high expression could be over-represented, although the groups did not differ in activation or CD3 levels. PCR may preferentially amplify shorter templates, but because patient and control samples were amplified and corrected together, any resulting skew would affect both groups equally. In all four CD4+ subsets, TCRB CDR3 length was moderately but significantly shorter in type 1 diabetes patients. Naive, central memory and regulatory TCRB repertoires appeared to be more alike among patients than among healthy donors.

The entire amount of isolated RNA was reverse transcribed using the High Capacity cDNA Reverse Transcription Kit, so the sequenced TCRB transcripts were expressed ones. Deep immunoSEQ sequencing was performed on naive, central memory and regulatory T cell samples, with an average of approximately 3.9 million total reads per sample. Sorted cells were lysed in RLT buffer, and RNA was extracted using DNase-treated RNeasy Micro or Mini kits according to cell number. To prevent cross-contamination, each cell subset was processed individually, whereas patient and healthy donor samples were processed jointly. The immunoSEQ multiplex PCR was used to amplify TCRB sequences from cDNA, yielding 87-bp fragments that span the CDR3 region. Amplicons were sequenced on the Illumina HiSeq platform. Per the authors' processing: PCR bias was corrected computationally using synthetic template baselines, and reads within Hamming distance 2 were collapsed, with unmergeable singletons discarded. Reads were aligned against IMGT so that V, D and J genes, CDR3 length and insertions or deletions at six rearrangement sites could be assigned. Within each subset, clonotype counts were normalized to the number of sorted cells before true diversity and Gini coefficients were calculated with the tcR R package. Repertoire sharing was quantified using the overlap coefficient calculated on TCRB nucleotide sequences. The table was pulled from immuneACCESS by TCRdb, which kept in-frame rearrangements only. Such tables lose some clones; where checked, under half of the loss comes from unresolved V genes, and the rest has no known cause. V and J calls and clone size are copied from that table; D and trimming were computed from the DNA. The sample table holds some 52,000 clones, of which under 45% were seen once. The top ten clonotypes cover about 1.5% of the sample.

Each donor gave one peripheral blood draw, averaging approximately 120 mL, which was collected into heparinised tubes. A BD FACSAria II and a panel including CD45RO, CCR7, CD25, CD127, CD95 and CD27 were used to sort naive, central memory, regulatory and stem cell-like memory CD4+ T cells. Purity was above 95% for every sorted population. PBMCs were isolated immediately by Lymphoprep density gradient centrifugation and stained directly without culture. So that batch effects would be minimized, each experiment stained and sorted samples in pairs, pairing one healthy donor with one patient. The TCR comes from a young man with type 1 diabetes. The sequencing sample was made of Tregs from blood. The meaning of the sample's cell subset or site label: regulatory CD4+ T cells. The chain employs TRBV10-3 and TRBJ2-2, and TRBD1 aligns with 8 junction nucleotides. The CDR3 region: CATAGQGGTGELFF. Here is the DNA: TGTGCCACCGCTGGACAGGGCGGGACCGGGGAGCTGTTTTTT.